A selection of T cell receptor beta chains follows, all from one sample in a study of blood T cell repertoires in COVID-19. Only in-frame clones appear in the TCRdb table, and some are missing; sequencing was by immunoSEQ multiplex PCR. This sample has fewer than 250,000 clones; over 65% occur once, and the top ten carry 2.5% to 3%. Sequencing input: peripheral blood. These receptors all stem from a woman aged 70-85 years with active or convalescent COVID-19. Both conserved end residues are part of each CDR3. The D gene is left open where the match is weak. Not every row has a clone size; where given, it reads once, few, many or a size class.

>NA|TRBJ1-2|TRBD1|TRBV3-1/TRBV3-2
TGTGCCAGCAGCTTGACAGGGGGGAGCGGCTATGGCTACACCTTC
CASSLTGGSGYGYTF
>NA|TRBJ1-4|NA|TRBV21-1
TGTGCCAGCAGCAGTACAGGCACAACTAATGAAAAACTGTTTTTT
CASSSTGTTNEKLFF
>NA|TRBJ1-3|TRBD1|TRBV10-3
TGTGCCATCAGTGCCGGGACAGGGAATAGAAACACCATATATTTT
CAISAGTGNRNTIYF
>NA|TRBJ1-4|TRBD1|TRBV19
TGTGCCAGTAGCCCCACGACAGGGGTTCATGAAAAACTGTTTTTT
CASSPTTGVHEKLFF
>NA|TRBJ1-3|NA|TRBV18
TGTGCCAGCTCACTAAACCCTTTAGCCGGAAACACCATATATTTT
CASSLNPLAGNTIYF
>once|TRBJ1-6|TRBD1|TRBV7-2
TGTGCCAGCAGCCCCACCGGGACAGGGCTCAATTCACCCCTCCACTTT
CASSPTGTGLNSPLHF
>NA|TRBJ2-5|TRBD2|TRBV9
TGTGCCAGCAATAGCGGGGGGGCCTGGCAAGAGACCCAGTACTTC
CASNSGGAWQETQYF
>NA|TRBJ2-1|TRBD1|TRBV30
TGTGCCTGGACCTTAGGACAGGTACGAGAGTTCTTC
CAWTLGQVREFF
>once|TRBJ2-2|TRBD2|TRBV30
TGTGCCTGTCCTTGGGGGGGAAGGGACACCGGGGAGCTGTTTTTT
CACPWGGRDTGELFF
>NA|TRBJ1-1|NA|TRBV18
TGTGCCAGCTCACCATTTCCCCCAGGGATGAACACTGAAGCTTTCTTT
CASSPFPPGMNTEAFF
>NA|TRBJ2-2|NA|TRBV9
TGTGCCAGCAGCGTAGCAGGGTTCCCCGGGGAGCTGTTTTTT
CASSVAGFPGELFF
>NA|TRBJ2-5|NA|TRBV30
TGTGCCTGGAGCGTCGGGGGTACCCAAGAGACCCAGTACTTC
CAWSVGGTQETQYF
>NA|TRBJ2-3|TRBD2|TRBV19
TGTGCCAGTAGTATGGCCTCCGGGACTAGGGTGGATACGCAGTATTTT
CASSMASGTRVDTQYF
>NA|TRBJ2-1|NA|TRBV4-3
TGCGCCAGCAGCCTATCTACCAATGAGCAGTTCTTC
CASSLSTNEQFF
>NA|TRBJ2-3|TRBD2|TRBV7-2
TGTGCCAGCAGCAGCAGCACCAGGCCGGGGGGAGATACGCAGTATTTT
CASSSSTRPGGDTQYF
>NA|TRBJ2-5|TRBD1|TRBV6-5
TGTGCCAGCAGTATGGACAGGAGGGAGACCCAGTACTTC
CASSMDRRETQYF
>NA|TRBJ2-3|NA|TRBV5-1
TGCGCCAGCAGCTCAGGGGTACTCACAGATACGCAGTATTTT
CASSSGVLTDTQYF
>NA|TRBJ2-1|TRBD2|TRBV2
TGTGCCAGCACGGGTGGGGGACTAGCATTTGAGCAGTTCTTC
CASTGGGLAFEQFF
>once|TRBJ1-1|NA|TRBV18
TGTGCCAGCTCGCCCTTGAGGGAGGGGGCTGAAGCTTTCTTT
CASSPLREGAEAFF
>NA|TRBJ2-1|TRBD2|TRBV5-1
TGCGCCAGCAGCTTGGCAAGCGGGGGATCTCCCTACAATGAGCAGTTCTTC
CASSLASGGSPYNEQFF
>once|TRBJ1-2|NA|TRBV7-2
TGTGCCAGCGCAGAAGGTGGGGGCTCTAACTATGGCTACACCTTC
CASAEGGGSNYGYTF
>NA|TRBJ2-5|TRBD1|TRBV15
TGTGCCACCAGGGCCGGGACAGGTATCGGGACCCAGTACTTC
CATRAGTGIGTQYF
>NA|TRBJ1-4|NA|TRBV2
TGTGCCAGCATGGTGGAGAATAATGAAAAACTGTTTTTT
CASMVENNEKLFF
>NA|TRBJ2-1|TRBD2|TRBV10-1
TGCGCCAGCAGTTGGAGCGGGGATGAGCAGTTCTTC
CASSWSGDEQFF
>NA|TRBJ2-3|NA|TRBV7-2
TGTGCCAGCAGCCCAAATGAGGGCGATACGCAGTATTTT
CASSPNEGDTQYF
>NA|TRBJ2-7|TRBD2|TRBV6-5
TGTGCCAGCAGTTTCCTCAAGGGAGGGAACGAGCAGTACTTC
CASSFLKGGNEQYF
>once|TRBJ1-4|TRBD1|TRBV6-5
TGTGCCAGCAGTCGCGCTGGGACAGGGGAGGAAAAACTGTTTTTT
CASSRAGTGEEKLFF
>NA|TRBJ2-1|TRBD2|TRBV5-1
TGCGCCAGCAGCTTCGGTGGCGGGAGTAATGATCATGAGCAGTTCTTC
CASSFGGGSNDHEQFF
>few|TRBJ2-1|TRBD1|TRBV5-1
TGCGCCAGCAGGGACAGGGAGGAGGGTGAGCAGTTCTTC
CASRDREEGEQFF
>NA|TRBJ2-3|NA|TRBV4-3
TGCGCCAGCAGCCAAGCAAGGGGGGGGAGCACAGATACGCAGTATTTT
CASSQARGGSTDTQYF
>NA|TRBJ2-1|NA|TRBV6-5
TGTGCCAGCAGCTCACATTGCAATGAGCAGTTCTTC
CASSSHCNEQFF
>NA|TRBJ1-3|TRBD1|TRBV6-5
TGTGCCAGTAGACAGGGAGTAAGAAACACCATATATTTT
CASRQGVRNTIYF
>NA|TRBJ1-2|NA|TRBV6-2/TRBV6-3
TGTGCCAGCAGTTACTCTGGACAGAACTATGGCTACACCTTC
CASSYSGQNYGYTF
>NA|TRBJ2-7|TRBD1|TRBV6-6
TGTGCCAGCATCGGGACAGGATGGTACGAGCAGTACTTC
CASIGTGWYEQYF
>NA|TRBJ1-1|TRBD1|TRBV18
TGTGCCAGCTCACTCTTGACAGGGGGCGAAGACACTGAAGCTTTCTTT
CASSLLTGGEDTEAFF
>NA|TRBJ1-1|NA|TRBV18
TGTGCCAGCTCACCAAATGACAGGCCCCGGGCTTTCTTT
CASSPNDRPRAFF
>NA|TRBJ1-6|NA|TRBV9
TGTGCCAGCAGCGTAGCGGGAGGGGAAAATTCACCCCTCCACTTT
CASSVAGGENSPLHF
>NA|TRBJ2-3|NA|TRBV7-9
TGTGCCAGCAGCTTAGCGGAGGTCCCCACAGATACGCAGTATTTT
CASSLAEVPTDTQYF
>once|TRBJ2-2|TRBD2|TRBV11-2
TGTGCCAGCAGCCCCCAGCGGGATTCTGGGGAGCTGTTTTTT
CASSPQRDSGELFF
>once|TRBJ2-2|NA|TRBV5-5
TGTGCCAGCGAGGCAAGGAGATCCGGGGAGCTGTTTTTT
CASEARRSGELFF
>NA|TRBJ2-3|TRBD2|TRBV5-4
TGTGCCAGCAGCTTGGATGGCGGGGGGACAGATACGCAGTATTTT
CASSLDGGGTDTQYF
>once|TRBJ1-1|TRBD1|TRBV18
TGTGCCAGCTCTCCTCGCCGGACAGGGCCGAATTTGAACACTGAAGCTTTCTTT
CASSPRRTGPNLNTEAFF
>NA|TRBJ2-1|TRBD2|TRBV11-2
TGTGCCAGCAGCTTATGGGGCGGGGGGGCGAATGAGCAGTTCTTC
CASSLWGGGANEQFF
>NA|TRBJ2-4|TRBD2|TRBV3-1/TRBV3-2
TGTGCCAGCAGCCCCGATAGTCCGGGACTAGAAAACATTCAGTACTTC
CASSPDSPGLENIQYF
>NA|TRBJ2-5|NA|TRBV25-1
TGTGCCAGCAGGGGCGGGACCGCAGAGACCCAGTACTTC
CASRGGTAETQYF